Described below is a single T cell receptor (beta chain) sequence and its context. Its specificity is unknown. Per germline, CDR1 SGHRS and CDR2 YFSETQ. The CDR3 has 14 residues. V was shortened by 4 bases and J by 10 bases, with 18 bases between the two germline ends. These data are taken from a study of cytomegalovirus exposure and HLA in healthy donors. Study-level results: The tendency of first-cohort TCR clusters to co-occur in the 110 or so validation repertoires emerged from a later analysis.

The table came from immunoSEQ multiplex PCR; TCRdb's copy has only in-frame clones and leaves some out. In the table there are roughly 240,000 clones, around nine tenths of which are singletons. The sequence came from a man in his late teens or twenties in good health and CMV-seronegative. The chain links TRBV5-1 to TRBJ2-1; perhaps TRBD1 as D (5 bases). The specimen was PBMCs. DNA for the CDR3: TGCGCCAGCAGCCCAATAGGTGGGGCAGGCGAGCAGTTCTTC. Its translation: CASSPIGGAGEQFF.